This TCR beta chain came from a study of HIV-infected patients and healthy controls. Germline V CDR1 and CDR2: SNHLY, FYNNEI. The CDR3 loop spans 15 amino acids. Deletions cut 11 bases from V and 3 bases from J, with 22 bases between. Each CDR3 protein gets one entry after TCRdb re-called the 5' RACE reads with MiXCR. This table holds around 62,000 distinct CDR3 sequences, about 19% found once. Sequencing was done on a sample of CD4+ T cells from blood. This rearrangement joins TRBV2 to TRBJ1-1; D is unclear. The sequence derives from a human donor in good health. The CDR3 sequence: CAGIPYVGVDTEAFF. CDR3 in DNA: TGTGCCGGCATTCCATACGTCGGGGTTGACACTGAAGCTTTCTTT.